The subject of this entry is one T cell receptor (beta chain). Original analysis: Amplification of reference gene primers provided the estimated nucleated cell counts. Generated by immunoSEQ multiplex PCR, the TCRdb table keeps only in-frame clones and is missing some. V and J calls and clone size follow that table, whereas D and trimming were derived from the DNA. Among 150,000 or so clones listed, roughly 89% were seen once. The data belong to a study of blood T cell repertoires in COVID-19. In the study overall: Nucleic acid was either cDNA or gDNA, and it came from T cells, B-cell-depleted T cells, or PBMCs.

Germline loops: CDR1 SGHNT, CDR2 YYREEE (reference sequence). This CDR3 comprises 15 residues. V lost 5 bases, J lost 3 bases, and 11 bases stayed unmatched. Seattle researchers signed up patients amid active infection and tracked them longitudinally. V is TRBV5-4 and J is TRBJ2-7; 7 nucleotides agree with TRBD1. The sequenced material came from peripheral blood. This clonotype originated in a man in his 60s with COVID-19, enrolled during active disease. CDR3 coding DNA: TGTGCCAGCAGTCCAAAGACAGGGAGAGGCTACGAGCAGTACTTC. Amino acid sequence: CASSPKTGRGYEQYF.